This entry describes one T cell receptor (beta chain). The antigen is not known. This sample is drawn from a study of T cells in pancreatic ductal adenocarcinoma. Study-wide points: Enrichment of CD45RO+ effector over naive T cells in tumors may bias clonality. This surgical cohort overrepresents the minority presenting with early-stage disease.

Surgery without prior neoadjuvant therapy was the treatment of the selected pancreatic ductal adenocarcinoma patients. Some clones are missing from TCRdb's copy, which holds only in-frame ones; the method was immunoSEQ multiplex PCR. Counted here are about 98,000 clones, 90% to 95% occurring once; the ten biggest clones make up under 3.5%. The V gene end was trimmed by 7 bases and the J gene end by 2 bases; junction bases not matched to a gene: 4. The CDR3 is 15 amino acids. Looked up from germline, CDR1 is ENHRY and CDR2 is SYGVKD. Material for sequencing was PBMCs. The chain recombines TRBV10-3 with TRBJ1-3; 11 bases align to TRBD1. The sequence derives from a human donor with pancreatic ductal adenocarcinoma. CDR3 residues: CAITQGQGAGNTIYF. DNA of the CDR3: TGTGCCATCACCCAGGGACAGGGGGCTGGAAACACCATATATTTT.